Detailed here is one TCR beta chain. Germline CDR1 is MDHEN and CDR2 is SYDVKM. V was pared by 7 bases and J by 6 bases, with 8 bases of the junction left unmatched. This CDR3 is 14 amino acids long. The entry originates in a study of shared clonotypes between healthy human individuals. As for the study in general: Contributing individuals were a couple of females and a few males aged 18 to 49.

Terminally differentiated effector memory CD45RA+ cells were excluded by CCR7 positive selection of CD45RO-negative cells. Generated by immunoSEQ multiplex PCR, the TCRdb table keeps only in-frame clones and is missing some. Of around 2,000,000 clones in the sample, approximately 94% were seen once. The rearrangement joins TRBV28 to TRBJ1-5, with 8 bases matching TRBD1. Sequencing was done on a sample of naive CD8+ T cells sorted from blood. This clonotype was sampled from a man between 18 and 29 years old in good health. The CDR3 DNA reads TGTGCCAGCAACTCAGGGGGCCTAGGTCAGCCCCAGCATTTT. Translating it yields CASNSGGLGQPQHF.